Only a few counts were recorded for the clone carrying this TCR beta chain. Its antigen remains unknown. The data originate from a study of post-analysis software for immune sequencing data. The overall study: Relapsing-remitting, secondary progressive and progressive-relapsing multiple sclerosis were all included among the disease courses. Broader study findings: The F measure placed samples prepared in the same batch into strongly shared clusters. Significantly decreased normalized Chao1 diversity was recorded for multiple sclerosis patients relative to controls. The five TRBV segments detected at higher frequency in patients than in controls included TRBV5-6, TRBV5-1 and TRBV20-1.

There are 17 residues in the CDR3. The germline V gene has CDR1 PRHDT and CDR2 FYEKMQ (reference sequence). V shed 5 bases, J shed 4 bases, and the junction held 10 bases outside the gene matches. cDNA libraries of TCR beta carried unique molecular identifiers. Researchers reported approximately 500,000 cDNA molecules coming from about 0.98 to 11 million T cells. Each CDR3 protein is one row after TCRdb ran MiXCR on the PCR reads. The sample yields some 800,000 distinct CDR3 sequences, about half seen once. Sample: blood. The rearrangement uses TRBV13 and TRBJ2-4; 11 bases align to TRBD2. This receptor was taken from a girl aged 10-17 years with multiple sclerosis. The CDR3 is CASSQGLAGGRKNIQYF. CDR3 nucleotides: TGTGCCAGCAGCCAAGGCCTAGCGGGAGGTCGGAAAAACATTCAGTACTTC.